A single T cell receptor (beta chain) is shown here with its context. V gave up 0 bases and J gave up 4 bases, with 11 bases separating them. The CDR3 extends over 16 amino acids. Germline V lookup: CDR1 SGHRS, CDR2 YFSETQ. The sample belongs to a study of T cell responses to AZD1222 COVID-19 vaccine. Clones were read by immunoSEQ multiplex PCR, and TCRdb kept only the in-frame ones, dropping some. This table holds some 130,000 clones, around 93% found once. The source of this sequence is an adult who received the AZD1222 COVID-19 vaccine. This material consisted of peripheral blood, taken 28 days after the second AZD1222 dose. V gene TRBV5-1 combines with J gene TRBJ2-6; D might be TRBD1 or TRBD2, each matching 5 bases. This chain's CDR3 is CASSLAVGVGANVLTF. CDR3 DNA sequence: TGCGCCAGCAGCTTGGCCGTGGGGGTCGGGGCCAACGTCCTGACTTTC. Looking up the rest from reference TRBV5-1 and TRBJ2-6 gives the full variable domain: KAGVTQTPRYLIKTRGQQVTLSCSPISGHRSVSWYQQTPGQGLQFLFEYFSETQRNKGNFPGRFSGRQFSNSRSEMNVSTLELGDSALYLCASSLAVGVGANVLTFGAGSRLTVL.